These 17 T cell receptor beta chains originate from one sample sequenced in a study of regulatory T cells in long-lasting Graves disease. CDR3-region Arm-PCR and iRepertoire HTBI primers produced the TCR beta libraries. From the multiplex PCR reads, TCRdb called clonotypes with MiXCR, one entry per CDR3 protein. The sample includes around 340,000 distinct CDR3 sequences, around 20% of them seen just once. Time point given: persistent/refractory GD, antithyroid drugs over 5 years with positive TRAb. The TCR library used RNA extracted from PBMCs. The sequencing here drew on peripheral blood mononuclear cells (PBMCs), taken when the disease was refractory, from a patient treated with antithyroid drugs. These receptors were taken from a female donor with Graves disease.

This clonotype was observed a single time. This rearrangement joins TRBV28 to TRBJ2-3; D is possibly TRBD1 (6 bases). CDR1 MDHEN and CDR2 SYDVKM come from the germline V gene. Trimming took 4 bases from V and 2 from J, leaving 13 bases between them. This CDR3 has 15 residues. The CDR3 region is CASSSQGRPTDTQYF. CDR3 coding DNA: TGTGCCAGCAGTTCACAGGGTCGCCCCACAGATACGCAGTATTTT.

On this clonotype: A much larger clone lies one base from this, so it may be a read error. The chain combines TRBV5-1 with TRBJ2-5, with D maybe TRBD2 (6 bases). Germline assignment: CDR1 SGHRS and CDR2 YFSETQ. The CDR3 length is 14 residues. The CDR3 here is CASSLAMGGETRYF. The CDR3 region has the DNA TGCGCCAGCAGCTTGGCGATGGGCGGGGAGACCCGGTACTTC.

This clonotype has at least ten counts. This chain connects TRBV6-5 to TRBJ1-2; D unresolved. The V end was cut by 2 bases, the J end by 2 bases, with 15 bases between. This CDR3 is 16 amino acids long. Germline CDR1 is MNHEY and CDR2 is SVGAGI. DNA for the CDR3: TGTGCCAGCAGTTACCAAAGCCCCTCGGGGAACTATGGCTACACCTTC. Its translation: CASSYQSPSGNYGYTF.

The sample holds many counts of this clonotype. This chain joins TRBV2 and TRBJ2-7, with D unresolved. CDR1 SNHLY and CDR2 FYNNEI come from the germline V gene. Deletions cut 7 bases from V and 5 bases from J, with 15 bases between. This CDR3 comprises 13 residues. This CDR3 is CASTSNDNHEQYF. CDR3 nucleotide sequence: TGTGCCAGCACGAGCAACGACAACCACGAGCAGTACTTC.

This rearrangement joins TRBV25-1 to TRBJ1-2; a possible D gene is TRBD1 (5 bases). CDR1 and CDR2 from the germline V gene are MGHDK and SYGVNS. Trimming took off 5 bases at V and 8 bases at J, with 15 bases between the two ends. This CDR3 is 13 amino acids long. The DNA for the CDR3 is TGTGCCAGCAGTACTACCGGGGCTGTCGGCTACACCTTC. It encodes CASSTTGAVGYTF.

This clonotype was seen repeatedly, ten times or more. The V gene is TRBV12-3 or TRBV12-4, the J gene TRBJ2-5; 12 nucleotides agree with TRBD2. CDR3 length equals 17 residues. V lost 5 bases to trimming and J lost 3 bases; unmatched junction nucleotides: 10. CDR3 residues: CASSPPGSSGREETQYF. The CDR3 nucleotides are TGTGCCAGCAGTCCCCCGGGGTCTAGCGGGAGGGAAGAGACCCAGTACTTC.

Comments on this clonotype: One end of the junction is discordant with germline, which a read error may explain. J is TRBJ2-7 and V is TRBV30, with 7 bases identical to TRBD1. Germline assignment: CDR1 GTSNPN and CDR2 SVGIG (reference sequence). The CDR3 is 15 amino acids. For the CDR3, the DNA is TGTACCTGGGGGAAAGACAGGGAGACCTCCCTGGGGCAGTACTTC. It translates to CTWGKDRETSLGQYF.

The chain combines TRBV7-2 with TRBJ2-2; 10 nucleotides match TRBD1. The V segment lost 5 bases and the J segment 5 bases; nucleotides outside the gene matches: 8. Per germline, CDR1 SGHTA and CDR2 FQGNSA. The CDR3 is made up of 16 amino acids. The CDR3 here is CASSNRQGAVTGELFF. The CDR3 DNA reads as TGTGCCAGCAGCAACCGACAGGGGGCAGTTACCGGGGAGCTGTTTTTT.

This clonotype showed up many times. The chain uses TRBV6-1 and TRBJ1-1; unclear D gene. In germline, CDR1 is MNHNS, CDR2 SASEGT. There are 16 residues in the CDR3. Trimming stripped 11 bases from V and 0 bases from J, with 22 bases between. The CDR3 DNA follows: TGTGCCTCCGTCGAAGGACGGCTAATCATGAACACTGAAGCTTTCTTT. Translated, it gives CASVEGRLIMNTEAFF.

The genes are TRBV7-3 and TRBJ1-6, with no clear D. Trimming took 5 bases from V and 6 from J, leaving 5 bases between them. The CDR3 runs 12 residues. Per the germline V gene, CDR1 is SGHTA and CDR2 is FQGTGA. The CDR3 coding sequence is TGTGCCAGCAGCGCCGGTAATTCACCCCTCCACTTT. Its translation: CASSAGNSPLHF.

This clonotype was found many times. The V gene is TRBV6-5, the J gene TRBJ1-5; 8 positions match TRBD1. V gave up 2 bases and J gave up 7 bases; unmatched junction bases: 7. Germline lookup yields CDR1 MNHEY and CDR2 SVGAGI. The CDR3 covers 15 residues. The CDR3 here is CASSYLGQGRQPQHF. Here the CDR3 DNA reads TGTGCCAGCAGTTACCTAGGACAGGGACGACAGCCCCAGCATTTT.

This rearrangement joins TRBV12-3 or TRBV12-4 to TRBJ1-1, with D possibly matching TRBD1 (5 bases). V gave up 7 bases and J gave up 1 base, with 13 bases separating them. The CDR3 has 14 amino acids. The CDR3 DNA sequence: TGTGCCAGCACTCTTAGGGGTCCGAACACTGAAGCTTTCTTT. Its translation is CASTLRGPNTEAFF.

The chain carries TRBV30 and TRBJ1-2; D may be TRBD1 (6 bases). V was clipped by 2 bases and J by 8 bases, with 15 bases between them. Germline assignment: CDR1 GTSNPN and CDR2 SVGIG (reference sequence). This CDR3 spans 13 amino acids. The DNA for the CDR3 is TGTGCCTGGAGTCCTACAGGGTTAAGCGGCTACACCTTC. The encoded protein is CAWSPTGLSGYTF.

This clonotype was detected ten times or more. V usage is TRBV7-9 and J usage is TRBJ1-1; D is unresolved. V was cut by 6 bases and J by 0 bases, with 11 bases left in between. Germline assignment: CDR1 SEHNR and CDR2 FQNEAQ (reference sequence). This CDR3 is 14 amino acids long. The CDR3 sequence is CASSLGGLNTEAFF. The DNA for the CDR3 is TGTGCCAGCAGTTTGGGAGGGCTGAACACTGAAGCTTTCTTT.

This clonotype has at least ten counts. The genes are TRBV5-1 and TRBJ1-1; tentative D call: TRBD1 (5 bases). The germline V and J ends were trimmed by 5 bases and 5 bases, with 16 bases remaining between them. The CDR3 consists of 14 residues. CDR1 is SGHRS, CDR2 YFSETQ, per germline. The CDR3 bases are TGCGCCAGCAGGCCATCACGGGGGGATACTGAAGCTTTCTTT. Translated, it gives CASRPSRGDTEAFF.

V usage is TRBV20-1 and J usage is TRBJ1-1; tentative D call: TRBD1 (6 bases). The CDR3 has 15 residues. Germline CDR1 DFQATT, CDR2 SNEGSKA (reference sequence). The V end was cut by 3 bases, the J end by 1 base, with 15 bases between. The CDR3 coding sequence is TGCAGTGCTAGGGGCGGACAGTCACAGAACACTGAAGCTTTCTTT. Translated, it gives CSARGGQSQNTEAFF.

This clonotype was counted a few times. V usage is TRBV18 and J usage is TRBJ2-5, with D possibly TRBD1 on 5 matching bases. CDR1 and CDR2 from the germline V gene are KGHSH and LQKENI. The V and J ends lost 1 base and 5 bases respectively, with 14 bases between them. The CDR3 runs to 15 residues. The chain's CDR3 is CASSPRGAIGETQYF. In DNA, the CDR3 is TGTGCCAGCTCACCACGTGGGGCTATTGGCGAGACCCAGTACTTC.